A selection of T cell receptor beta chains follows, all from one sample in a study of Tregs in tolerant kidney transplant recipients. Produced via immunoSEQ multiplex PCR; TCRdb's table is partial and in-frame only. The sample consists of fewer than 65,000 clones, 75% to 90% of them appearing once. Sequencing used Tregs from blood, obtained before the transplant. Receptors originate from a human donor who received a combined kidney and bone marrow transplant. Each CDR3 is given with its conserved first and last residue.

V	length	J	CDR3
TRBV28	14	TRBJ2-6	CASLQVTGANVLTF
TRBV6-5	14	TRBJ1-1	CASREEGWGTEAFF
TRBV5-6	14	TRBJ1-4	CASSLRGSAGKLFF
TRBV30	15	TRBJ1-4	CAWKIPPAGGEKLFF
TRBV7-6	15	TRBJ2-3	CASSLRGSDADTQYF
TRBV28	16	TRBJ2-7	CASSRAGLSSIYEQYF
TRBV7-2	14	TRBJ1-2	CASSLERQNYGYTF
TRBV4-1	16	TRBJ2-1	CASSATRTGGSNEQFF
TRBV18	15	TRBJ2-1	CASSLTSGRGNEQFF
TRBV11-2	13	TRBJ1-1	CASSLDLRFEAFF
TRBV19	14	TRBJ2-1	CASSRTSGLGEQFF
TRBV6-9	13	TRBJ1-2	CASRRGQGLGYTF
TRBV27	13	TRBJ2-5	CASSLGTLKTQYF
TRBV5-4	14	TRBJ1-1	CASSLGQRNTEAFF
TRBV10-3	11	TRBJ2-2	CAIRGGGELFF
TRBV5-1	16	TRBJ2-2	CASSLVRGPNTGELFF